This entry concerns a single T cell receptor beta chain. CDR1 is SGHRS, CDR2 YFSETQ, per germline. The CDR3 consists of 14 residues. The V end lost 4 bases, the J end lost 4 bases, and 14 bases lay between the germline ends. The data originate from a study of control samples from healthy donors and cancer patients. TCRdb keeps only in-frame clones here, not all; method: immunoSEQ multiplex PCR. Its clone listing holds approximately 190,000 clones. Input material: blood. The receptor was isolated from a woman aged 25 to 39 in good health. The V call is TRBV5-1, the J call TRBJ1-2, with no clear D. The CDR3 nucleotides read TGCGCCAGCAGCCTTTTCGGGTCGACCTATGGCTACACCTTC. Its translation is CASSLFGSTYGYTF.